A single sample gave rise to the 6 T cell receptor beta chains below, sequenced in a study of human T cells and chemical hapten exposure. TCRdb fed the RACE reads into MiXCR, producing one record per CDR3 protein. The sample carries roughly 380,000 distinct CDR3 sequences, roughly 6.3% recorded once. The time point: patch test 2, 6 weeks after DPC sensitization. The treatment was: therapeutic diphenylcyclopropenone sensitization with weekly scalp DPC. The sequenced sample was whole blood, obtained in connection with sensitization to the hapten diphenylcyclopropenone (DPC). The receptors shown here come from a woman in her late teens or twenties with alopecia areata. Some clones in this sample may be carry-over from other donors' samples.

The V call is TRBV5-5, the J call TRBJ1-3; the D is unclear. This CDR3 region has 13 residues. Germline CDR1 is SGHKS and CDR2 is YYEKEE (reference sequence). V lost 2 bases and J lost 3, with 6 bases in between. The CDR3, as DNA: TGTGCCAGCAGCTTTATTTTTGGAAACACCATATATTTT. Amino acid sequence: CASSFIFGNTIYF.

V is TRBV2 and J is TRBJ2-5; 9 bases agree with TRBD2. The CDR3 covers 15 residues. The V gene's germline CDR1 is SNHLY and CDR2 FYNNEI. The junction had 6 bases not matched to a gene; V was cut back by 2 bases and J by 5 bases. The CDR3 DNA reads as TGTGCCAGCAGTGAACGGCGGGGGGGCGCCGAGACCCAGTACTTC. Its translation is CASSERRGGAETQYF.

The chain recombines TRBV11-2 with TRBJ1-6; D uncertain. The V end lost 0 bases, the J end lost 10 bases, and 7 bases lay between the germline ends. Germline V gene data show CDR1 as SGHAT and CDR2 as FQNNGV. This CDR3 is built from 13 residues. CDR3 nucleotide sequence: TGTGCCAGCAGCTTAGATATTGGGTCACCCCTCCACTTT. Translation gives CASSLDIGSPLHF.

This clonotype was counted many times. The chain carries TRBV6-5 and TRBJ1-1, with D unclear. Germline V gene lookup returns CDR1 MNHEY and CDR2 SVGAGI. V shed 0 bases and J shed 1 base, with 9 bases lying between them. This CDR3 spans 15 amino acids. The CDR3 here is CASSYSILPNTEAFF. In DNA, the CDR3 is TGTGCCAGCAGTTACTCGATATTACCGAACACTGAAGCTTTCTTT.

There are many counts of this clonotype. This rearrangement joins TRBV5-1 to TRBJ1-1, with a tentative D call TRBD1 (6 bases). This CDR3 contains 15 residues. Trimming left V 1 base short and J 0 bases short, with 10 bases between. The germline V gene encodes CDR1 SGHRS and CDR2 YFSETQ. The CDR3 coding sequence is TGCGCCAGCAGCTTGTTGGGGGCAGTGAACACTGAAGCTTTCTTT. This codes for CASSLLGAVNTEAFF.

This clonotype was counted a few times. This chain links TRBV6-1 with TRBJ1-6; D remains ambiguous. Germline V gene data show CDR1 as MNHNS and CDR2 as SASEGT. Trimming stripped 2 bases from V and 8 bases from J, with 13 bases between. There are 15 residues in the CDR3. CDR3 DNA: TGTGCCAGCAGTGAAATAGTCGGGAAATATTCACCCCTCCACTTT. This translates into CASSEIVGKYSPLHF.